Here is one T cell receptor (beta chain) with its context. In germline, CDR1 is SQVTM, CDR2 ANQGSEA. V dropped 7 bases and J dropped 2 bases, with 9 bases sitting between them. The CDR3 runs to 13 residues. Here immunoSEQ multiplex PCR was the method, and the copy in TCRdb shows in-frame clones only, minus some. The data show some 66,000 clones, 98% seen once. The entry originates in a study of technical replicates of blood from four donors. The J gene is TRBJ2-6, the V gene TRBV29-1; possible D gene TRBD2, 6 bases. The sample comprised T cells isolated from PBMCs. This sequence was found in a human donor in good health. The CDR3 nucleotides are TGCAGCGGGAGGGATACTGGGGCCAACGTCCTGACTTTC. Protein sequence: CSGRDTGANVLTF.